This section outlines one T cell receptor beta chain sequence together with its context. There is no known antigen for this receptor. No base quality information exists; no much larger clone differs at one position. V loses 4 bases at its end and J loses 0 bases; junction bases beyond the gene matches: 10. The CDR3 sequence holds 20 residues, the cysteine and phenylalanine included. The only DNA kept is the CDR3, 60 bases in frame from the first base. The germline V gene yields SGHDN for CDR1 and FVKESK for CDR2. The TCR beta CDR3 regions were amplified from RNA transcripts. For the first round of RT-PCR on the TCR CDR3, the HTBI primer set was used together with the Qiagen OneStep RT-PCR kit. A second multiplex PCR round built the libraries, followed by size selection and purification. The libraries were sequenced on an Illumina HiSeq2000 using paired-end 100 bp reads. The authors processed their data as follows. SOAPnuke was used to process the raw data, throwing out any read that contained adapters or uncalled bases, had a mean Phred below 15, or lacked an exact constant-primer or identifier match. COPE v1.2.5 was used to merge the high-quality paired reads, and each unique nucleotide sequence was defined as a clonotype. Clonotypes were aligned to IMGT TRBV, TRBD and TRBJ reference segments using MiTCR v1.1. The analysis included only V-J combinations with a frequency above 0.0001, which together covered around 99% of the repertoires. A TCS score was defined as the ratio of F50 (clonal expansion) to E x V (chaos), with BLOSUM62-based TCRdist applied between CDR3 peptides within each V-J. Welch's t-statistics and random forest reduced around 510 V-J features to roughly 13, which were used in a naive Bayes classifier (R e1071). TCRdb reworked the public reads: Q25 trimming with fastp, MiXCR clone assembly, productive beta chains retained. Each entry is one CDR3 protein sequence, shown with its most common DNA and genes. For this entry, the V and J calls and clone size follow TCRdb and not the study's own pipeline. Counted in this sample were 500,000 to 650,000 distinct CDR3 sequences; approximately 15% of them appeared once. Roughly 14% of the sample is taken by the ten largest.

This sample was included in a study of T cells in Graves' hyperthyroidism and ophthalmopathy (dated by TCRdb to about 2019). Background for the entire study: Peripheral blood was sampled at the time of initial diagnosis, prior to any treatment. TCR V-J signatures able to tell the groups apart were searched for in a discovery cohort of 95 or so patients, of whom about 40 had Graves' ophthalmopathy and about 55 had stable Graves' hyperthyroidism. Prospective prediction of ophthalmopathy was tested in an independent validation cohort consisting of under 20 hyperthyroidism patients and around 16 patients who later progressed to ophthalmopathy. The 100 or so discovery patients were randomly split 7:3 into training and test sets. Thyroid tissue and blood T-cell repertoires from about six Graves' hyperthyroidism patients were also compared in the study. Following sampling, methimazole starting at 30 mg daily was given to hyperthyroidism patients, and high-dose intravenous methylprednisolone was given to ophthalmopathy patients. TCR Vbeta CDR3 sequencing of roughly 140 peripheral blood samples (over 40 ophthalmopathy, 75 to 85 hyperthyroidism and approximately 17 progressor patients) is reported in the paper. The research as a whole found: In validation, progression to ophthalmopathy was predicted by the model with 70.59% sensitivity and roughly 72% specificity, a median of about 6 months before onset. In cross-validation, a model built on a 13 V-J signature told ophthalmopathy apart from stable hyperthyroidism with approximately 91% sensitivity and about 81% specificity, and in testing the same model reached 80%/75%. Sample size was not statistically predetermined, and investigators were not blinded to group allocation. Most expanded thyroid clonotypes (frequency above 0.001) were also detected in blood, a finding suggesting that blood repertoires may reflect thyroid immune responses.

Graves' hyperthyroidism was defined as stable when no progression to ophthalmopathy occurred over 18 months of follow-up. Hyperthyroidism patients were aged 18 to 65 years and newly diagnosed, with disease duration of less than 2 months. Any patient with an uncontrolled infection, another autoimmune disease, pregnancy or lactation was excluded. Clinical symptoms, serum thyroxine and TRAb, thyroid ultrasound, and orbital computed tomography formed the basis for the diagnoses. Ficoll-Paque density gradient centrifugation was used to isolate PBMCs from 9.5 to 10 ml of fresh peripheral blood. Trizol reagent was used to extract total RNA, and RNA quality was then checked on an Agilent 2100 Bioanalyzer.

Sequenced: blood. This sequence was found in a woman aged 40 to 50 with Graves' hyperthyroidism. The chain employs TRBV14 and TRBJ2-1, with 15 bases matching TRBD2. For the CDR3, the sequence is CASSRSKGLAGGSSYNEQFF. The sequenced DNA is TGTGCCAGCAGCCGATCGAAGGGACTAGCGGGAGGCTCCTCCTACAATGAGCAGTTCTTC. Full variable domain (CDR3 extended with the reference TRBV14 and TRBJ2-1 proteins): EAGVTQFPSHSVIEKGQTVTLRCDPISGHDNLYWYRRVMGKEIKFLLHFVKESKQDESGMPNNRFLAERTGGTYSTLKVQPAELEDSGVYFCASSRSKGLAGGSSYNEQFFGPGTRLTVL.